Listed here are 9 T cell receptor beta chains from one sample, sequenced in a study of T-cell memory formation after mild COVID-19. MiXCR, applied by TCRdb to the 5' RACE reads, yields one record per CDR3 protein. The data show approximately 210,000 distinct CDR3 sequences, 25% to 35% seen once. The sample comprised PBMCs or a T cell subset sorted from them (not recorded which). All receptors come from an adult woman who had mild COVID-19 (a few samples of this study predate the infection). Cell type and time point are not known.

In its sample, this clonotype was seen once. The chain is built from TRBV7-8 and TRBJ2-3; possibly TRBD2 for D (5 bases). The CDR3 spans 16 residues. CDR1 and CDR2 from the germline V gene are SGHVS and FQNEAQ. Trimming cost V 7 bases and J 0 bases, with 17 bases left between them. The CDR3, as DNA: TGTGCCAGCAACCTAATGGCTAGCATAAGCACAGATACGCAGTATTTT. This sequence encodes CASNLMASISTDTQYF.

This clonotype was seen a handful of times. This chain joins TRBV5-1 and TRBJ1-2; 9 positions match TRBD1. This CDR3 spans 15 amino acids. Germline CDR1 is SGHRS and CDR2 is YFSETQ. Losses at the gene ends were 4 bases for V and 4 bases for J; bases not matched to a gene: 8. CDR3 coding DNA: TGCGCCAGCAGCGGATGGACAGGGGCCCCCTATGGCTACACCTTC. Protein product: CASSGWTGAPYGYTF.

There are a few counts of this clonotype. The J gene is TRBJ2-1, the V gene TRBV6-5; TRBD1 agrees at 7 bases. The CDR3 extends over 15 amino acids. The germline gives CDR1 MNHEY, CDR2 SVGAGI. With 7 bases clipped from V and 5 bases from J, the junction kept 11 bases outside the gene matches. CDR3 in DNA: TGTGCCAGCACCCCGACAGGGAGACAGCACAATGAGCAGTTCTTC. Protein: CASTPTGRQHNEQFF.

The V call is TRBV7-2, the J call TRBJ1-1; 8 bases line up with TRBD1. J lost 0 bases, V lost 1 base, and 7 bases had no gene match. The CDR3 has 17 residues. In germline, CDR1 is SGHTA, CDR2 FQGNSA. CDR3 sequence (DNA): TGTGCCAGCAGCTTAGGGGCAGGGGGCGGAGTGAACACTGAAGCTTTCTTT. Residues: CASSLGAGGGVNTEAFF.

The J gene is TRBJ2-7, the V gene TRBV4-2; tentatively, D is TRBD1 (5 bases). The CDR3 has 13 amino acids. CDR1 and CDR2 from the germline V gene are LGHNA and YNFKEQ. Trimming removed 4 bases from V and 3 bases from J, with 10 bases in between. The CDR3 region is CASSPTTVYEQYF. The CDR3 bases are TGTGCCAGCAGCCCCACGACAGTCTACGAGCAGTACTTC.

There are many counts of this clonotype. J is TRBJ1-1 and V is TRBV24-1; D gene unclear. The V end was cut by 6 bases, the J end by 3 bases, with 13 bases between. The CDR3 is 14 residues long. The germline CDR1 and CDR2 sequences are KGHDR and SFDVKD. CDR3 coding DNA: TGTGCCACCAGTTCAGGAGGGCCTTACACTGAAGCTTTCTTT. Translation: CATSSGGPYTEAFF.

V usage is TRBV6-5 and J usage is TRBJ2-1, with D tentatively TRBD1 or TRBD2 (5 bases each). The CDR3 covers 13 residues. Germline V CDR1 and CDR2: MNHEY, SVGAGI. The germline V and J ends were trimmed by 4 bases and 13 bases, with 17 bases remaining between them. CDR3 DNA sequence: TGTGCCAGCAGTTTTGGTGTGGGGCTAGCACAGTTCTTC. Translation: CASSFGVGLAQFF.

This chain links TRBV10-3 with TRBJ2-7, with 7 bases lining up with TRBD2. V lost 9 bases, J lost 2 bases, and 10 bases stayed unmatched. The CDR3 covers 14 residues. Germline V gene lookup returns CDR1 ENHRY and CDR2 SYGVKD. CDR3 nucleotides: TGTGCCATGAAATCAAACCTAGCGGCCTACGAGCAGTACTTC. Translated, it gives CAMKSNLAAYEQYF.

The chain couples TRBV13 to TRBJ2-3, with TRBD2 matching 7 bases. The J segment lost 4 bases and the V segment lost 5 bases, leaving 15 bases of the junction unmatched. Per germline, CDR1 PRHDT and CDR2 FYEKMQ (reference sequence). CDR3 size: 17 residues. The CDR3 DNA is TGTGCCAGCAGCCTGATGATGGCGGGAGATATCGCAGATACGCAGTATTTT. Amino acid sequence: CASSLMMAGDIADTQYF.